The sequence of this T cell receptor (beta chain) was determined in a study of human T cells and chemical hapten exposure. Overall study findings and caveats: Expanded TCR sets contained significantly more large CDR3 similarity clusters than controls.

Described time point: pre-sensitization, week 0. As for treatment: therapeutic diphenylcyclopropenone sensitization with weekly scalp DPC. Unique molecular identifiers were attached to individual cDNA molecules within the library. In the source study's methods: Sampled TCR counts reached a median of approximately 100,000 per sample, with values ranging from 23,224 to 690,600. MiXCR was run by TCRdb on the RACE reads, yielding one entry per CDR3 protein. TCRdb, not the original authors, processed these V and J calls. The sample has around 120,000 distinct CDR3 sequences; 13% are singletons. The CDR3 loop spans 17 amino acids. The V gene lost 1 base and the J gene lost 5 bases, with 23 bases spanning the gap. Germline V gene lookup returns CDR1 DFQATT and CDR2 SNEGSKA (reference sequence). Of note for this clonotype: The antigen is not known.

The sequencing used whole blood, collected in connection with sensitization to the hapten diphenylcyclopropenone (DPC). This receptor was obtained from a woman aged 18-29 years with alopecia areata. Some clones in this sample may be carry-over from other donors' samples. The chain recombines TRBV20-1 with TRBJ1-2, with D possibly matching TRBD1 (5 bases). The CDR3 loop is CSARVGMTDVRVYGYTF. The CDR3 coding sequence is TGCAGTGCTAGAGTAGGGATGACAGACGTCAGGGTTTATGGCTACACCTTC.